These T cell receptor beta chains were read from a single sample in a study of shared clonotypes between healthy human individuals. Data came from immunoSEQ multiplex PCR; TCRdb stores just in-frame clones and leaves some out. Here the sample spans about 2 million clones, roughly 95% being singletons. Sequenced: naive CD8+ T cells sorted from blood. Every receptor here comes from a man aged 18 to 30 in good health. CDR3s include the opening cysteine and the closing phenylalanine or tryptophan. The D gene is left open where the match is weak. Some rows have no size entry. The others give once, few or many, or a class for an expanded clone.

d_gene | j_gene | len | abundance | v_gene | CDR3nt | CDR3aa
- | TRBJ2-1 | 11 | - | TRBV7-2 | TGTGCCAGCAGATGGGGCCCGGTACAGTTCTTC | CASRWGPVQFF
- | TRBJ2-7 | 15 | - | TRBV5-1 | TGCGCCAGCAGCTGGGGGGCGGCGGATACCTACGAGCAGTACTTC | CASSWGAADTYEQYF
- | TRBJ2-7 | 14 | - | TRBV13 | TGTGCCAGCAGCTTAGGTCTAGATCGAGGCGAGCAGTACTTC | CASSLGLDRGEQYF
TRBD1 | TRBJ2-2 | 15 | - | TRBV18 | TGTGCCAGCTCTCCTGGGGACAGCTACACCGGGGAGCTGTTTTTT | CASSPGDSYTGELFF
TRBD1 | TRBJ2-7 | 15 | few | TRBV27 | TGTGCCAACTATGACCCGGGACAGGGAGGGTACGAGCAGTACTTC | CANYDPGQGGYEQYF
- | TRBJ1-2 | 18 | - | TRBV7-9 | TGTGCCAGCAGCTCTTTTACAGGGCTTACCTCATTAGAATATGGCTACACCTTC | CASSSFTGLTSLEYGYTF
TRBD1 | TRBJ1-2 | 14 | - | TRBV5-4 | TGTGCCAGCAGCTCTCCGGAGGGGGCGGGAGGCTACACCTTC | CASSSPEGAGGYTF
- | TRBJ2-7 | 13 | - | TRBV6-6 | TGTGCCAGCAGCCCCGACAGTACCTACGAGCAGTACTTC | CASSPDSTYEQYF
- | TRBJ1-1 | 13 | - | TRBV7-8 | TGTGCCAGCAGCTTGGGGACGCACACTGAAGCTTTCTTT | CASSLGTHTEAFF
TRBD1 | TRBJ2-7 | 15 | - | TRBV7-9 | TGTGCCAGCAGCTCAACCCGGGACAGGGCCTACGAGCAGTACTTC | CASSSTRDRAYEQYF
TRBD2 | TRBJ2-5 | 14 | - | TRBV6-5 | TGTGCCAGCAGTCCACTAGCGGAGCAAGAGACCCAGTACTTC | CASSPLAEQETQYF
- | TRBJ1-5 | 13 | - | TRBV27 | TGTGCCAGCAGTTTAGGCGGGATTCAGCCCCAGCATTTT | CASSLGGIQPQHF
- | TRBJ1-4 | 14 | once | TRBV28 | TGTGCCAGCAGTCCACTAGGGCAAGATGAAAAACTGTTTTTT | CASSPLGQDEKLFF
TRBD2 | TRBJ2-3 | 17 | - | TRBV6-1 | TGTGCCAGCAGTGATGCCCCAGCGGGGGGCCTCACAGATACGCAGTATTTT | CASSDAPAGGLTDTQYF
- | TRBJ1-2 | 12 | - | TRBV27 | TGTGCCAGCAGTTTGGGGAACTATGGCTACACCTTC | CASSLGNYGYTF
- | TRBJ2-7 | 11 | - | TRBV5-4 | TGTGCCAGCAGCAGGGGCGACGAGCAGTACTTC | CASSRGDEQYF
- | TRBJ2-3 | 15 | - | TRBV9 | TGTGCCAGCAGCGTAGAGGGTAGTTTGGCAGATACGCAGTATTTT | CASSVEGSLADTQYF
- | TRBJ1-2 | 12 | - | TRBV28 | TGTGCCAGCAGTTTTACGGATTACGGCTACACCTTC | CASSFTDYGYTF
- | TRBJ2-1 | 13 | - | TRBV27 | TGTGCCAGCAGTGCCTTCAGGGGAAATGAGCAGTTCTTC | CASSAFRGNEQFF
TRBD1 | TRBJ1-4 | 15 | - | TRBV5-1 | TGCGCCAGCAGCAAGACAGGGGCAACTAATGAAAAACTGTTTTTT | CASSKTGATNEKLFF
- | TRBJ2-1 | 14 | - | TRBV7-9 | TGTGCCAGCAGCAACGCGGGGACCACCAATGAGCAGTTCTTC | CASSNAGTTNEQFF
- | TRBJ2-4 | 15 | once | TRBV6-5 | TGTGCCAGCAGTTACGGGCAGGGTATCGGAAACATTCAGTACTTC | CASSYGQGIGNIQYF
TRBD2 | TRBJ2-1 | 17 | - | TRBV5-1 | TGCGCCAGCAGCTTTGATGTTAGTCATGGGGGAGGGAATGAGCAGTTCTTC | CASSFDVSHGGGNEQFF
- | TRBJ2-3 | 17 | - | TRBV13 | TGTGCCAGCAGCGGCCCGGGACAGAGGGGGGAGGGAGATACGCAGTATTTT | CASSGPGQRGEGDTQYF
TRBD2 | TRBJ2-2 | 19 | - | TRBV19 | TGTGCCAGTGGGATAGGCAGCGGGGGAGATCGGCCAGACACCGGGGAGCTGTTTTTT | CASGIGSGGDRPDTGELFF
- | TRBJ1-1 | 13 | - | TRBV27 | TGTGCCAGCAGTCCCCTAGGAAGTACTGAAGCTTTCTTT | CASSPLGSTEAFF
- | TRBJ1-4 | 14 | - | TRBV11-2 | TGTGCCAGCAGCGGAAGCCGGGAGAATGAAAAACTGTTTTTT | CASSGSRENEKLFF
TRBD2 | TRBJ2-7 | 14 | - | TRBV7-9 | TGTGCCAGCAGCTCCTTAGCGGGAAAGGACGAGCAGTACTTC | CASSSLAGKDEQYF
- | TRBJ1-5 | 14 | - | TRBV27 | TGTGCCAGCAGTTTAGCAGCCAGCAATCAGCCCCAGCATTTT | CASSLAASNQPQHF
- | TRBJ1-3 | 15 | - | TRBV6-5 | TGTGCCAGCAGTTACTCGACAGAGTCTGGAAACACCATATATTTT | CASSYSTESGNTIYF
- | TRBJ1-2 | 13 | - | TRBV7-3 | TGTGCCAGCAGCTACCTCGGAGGGGAAGGCTACACCTTC | CASSYLGGEGYTF
- | TRBJ2-1 | 17 | - | TRBV13 | TGTGCCAGCAGCTTAGGGACAGCCGTTCTTGGGTCCAATGAGCAGTTCTTC | CASSLGTAVLGSNEQFF
TRBD2 | TRBJ2-7 | 14 | - | TRBV27 | TGTGCCACCACGTCCGGGGGGGCCTTGAGCGAGCAGTACTTC | CATTSGGALSEQYF
- | TRBJ2-2 | 17 | - | TRBV15 | TGTGCCACCAGCGGCCCCTTTTCGAGGGGGAGGACCGGGGAGCTGTTTTTT | CATSGPFSRGRTGELFF
- | TRBJ2-3 | 15 | - | TRBV11-2 | TGTGCCAGCACCCCCGTGGGGGAAGCGACAGATACGCAGTATTTT | CASTPVGEATDTQYF
- | TRBJ2-1 | 12 | - | TRBV7-9 | TGTGCCAGCAGCCCAAACTACAATGAGCAGTTCTTC | CASSPNYNEQFF
- | TRBJ1-2 | 12 | few | TRBV28 | TGTGCCGCAGGGTCCGCCGGCTATGGCTACACCTTC | CAAGSAGYGYTF
- | TRBJ1-1 | 15 | - | TRBV4-1 | TGCGCCAGCAGCCAAGATCCTACAGGCTACACTGAAGCTTTCTTT | CASSQDPTGYTEAFF
- | TRBJ2-5 | 18 | - | TRBV13 | TGTGCCAGCAGCCTTTTAGAGGGCCAGGGGACCTTCCAAGAGACCCAGTACTTC | CASSLLEGQGTFQETQYF
TRBD1 | TRBJ2-7 | 13 | - | TRBV10-2 | TGCGCCAGCAGCTCGACAGGGCCCTACGAGCAGTACTTC | CASSSTGPYEQYF
- | TRBJ1-5 | 15 | once | TRBV30 | TGTGCCTGGAGTGTAAGGCAGACGGGCTCGTGGCCCCAGCATTTT | CAWSVRQTGSWPQHF
- | TRBJ2-1 | 13 | - | TRBV25-1 | TGTGCCAGCAGTGAGTGGGCTCCGGATGAGCAGTTCTTC | CASSEWAPDEQFF
TRBD2 | TRBJ2-3 | 16 | - | TRBV29-1 | TGCAGCGTTGATGGACTAGATGGCTCTAGCACAGATACGCAGTATTTT | CSVDGLDGSSTDTQYF
- | TRBJ2-6 | 18 | - | TRBV11-2 | TGTGCCAGCAGCCCGCTTCTCGGCCCTAGCTCTGGGGCCAACGTCCTGACTTTC | CASSPLLGPSSGANVLTF
TRBD2 | TRBJ2-5 | 15 | - | TRBV5-4 | TGTGCCAGCAGCCGGGGACTAGCGGACCAAGAGACCCAGTACTTC | CASSRGLADQETQYF